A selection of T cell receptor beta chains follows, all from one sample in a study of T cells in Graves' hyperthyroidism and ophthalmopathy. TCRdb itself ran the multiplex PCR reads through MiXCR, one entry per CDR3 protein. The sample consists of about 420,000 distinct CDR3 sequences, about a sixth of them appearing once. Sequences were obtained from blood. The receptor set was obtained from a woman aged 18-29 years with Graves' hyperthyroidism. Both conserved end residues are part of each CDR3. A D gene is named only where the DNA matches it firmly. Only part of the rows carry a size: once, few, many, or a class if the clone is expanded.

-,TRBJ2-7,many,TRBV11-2,CASTQEGVPYEQYF,TGTGCCAGCACCCAAGAGGGTGTACCCTACGAGCAGTACTTC
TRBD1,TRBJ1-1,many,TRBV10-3,CAIRTGTTAFF,TGTGCCATCAGGACAGGGACAACAGCTTTCTTT
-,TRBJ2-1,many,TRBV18,CASSPLRGSYNEQFF,TGTGCCAGCTCACCACTTCGCGGGTCCTACAATGAGCAGTTCTTC
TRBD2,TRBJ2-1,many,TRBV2,CASKRGGNSYNEQFF,TGTGCCAGCAAACGCGGGGGAAACTCCTACAATGAGCAGTTCTTC
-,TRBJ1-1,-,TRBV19,CASSIGAGGSTEAFF,TGTGCCAGTAGTATAGGGGCCGGGGGCTCCACTGAAGCTTTCTTT
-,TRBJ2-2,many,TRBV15,CATSRDRTTTNTGELFF,TGTGCCACCAGCAGAGACAGAACAACGACGAACACCGGGGAGCTGTTTTTT
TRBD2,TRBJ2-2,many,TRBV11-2,CASSLAASGRNFAGELFF,TGTGCCAGCAGCTTAGCGGCTAGCGGGAGAAATTTCGCCGGGGAGCTGTTTTTT
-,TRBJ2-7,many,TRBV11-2,CASSYTRGYEQYF,TGTGCCAGCAGCTACACCAGGGGTTACGAGCAGTACTTC
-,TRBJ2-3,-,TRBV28,CASSPHGLGASTDTQYF,TGTGCCAGCAGTCCTCACGGACTTGGTGCTAGCACAGATACGCAGTATTTT
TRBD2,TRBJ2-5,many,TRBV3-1,CASSQDLGLAGEHEYF,TGTGCCAGCAGCCAAGACTTGGGACTAGCGGGAGAGCATGAGTACTTC
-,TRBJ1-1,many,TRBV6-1,CASSRLLDSRAFF,TGTGCCAGCAGTCGATTGCTGGACAGTAGAGCTTTCTTT
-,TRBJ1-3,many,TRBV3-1,CASSQDEAGNTIYF,TGTGCCAGCAGCCAAGATGAGGCGGGAAACACCATATATTTT
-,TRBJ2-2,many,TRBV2,CASSEARADGELFF,TGTGCCAGCAGTGAAGCGCGGGCTGACGGGGAGCTGTTTTTT
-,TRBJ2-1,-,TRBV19,CASGLRNKATYNEQFF,TGTGCCAGTGGATTACGGAACAAAGCGACCTACAATGAGCAGTTCTTC
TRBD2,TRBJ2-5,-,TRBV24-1,CATRERAGGAQETQYF,TGTGCCACCAGGGAAAGAGCGGGAGGGGCCCAAGAGACCCAGTACTTC
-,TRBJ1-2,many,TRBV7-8,CASSPTGTGYGYTF,TGTGCCAGCAGCCCCACAGGGACTGGCTATGGCTACACCTTC